These 26 T cell receptor beta chains were sequenced from one sample in a study of PD-1 blockade in classical Hodgkin lymphoma. Data came from immunoSEQ multiplex PCR; TCRdb stores just in-frame clones and leaves some out. The sample has under 60,000 clones; around 73% are singletons. Exposure to brentuximab vedotin varied, and each patient had relapsed following autologous stem cell transplantation. The source was peripheral blood mononuclear cells (PBMCs), collected before the second cycle of nivolumab. The receptors come from a human donor with classical Hodgkin lymphoma.

The chain is built from TRBV11-2 and TRBJ2-7; maybe TRBD1 (6 bases). CDR3 length equals 15 residues. CDR1 is SGHAT, CDR2 FQNNGV, per germline. Trimming shortened V by 6 bases and J by 1 base, and 16 bases separated the two germline ends. CDR3 coding DNA: TGTGCCAGCAGTTCACGACGGGGACATTCCTACGAGCAGTACTTC. Its translation: CASSSRRGHSYEQYF.

The chain couples TRBV14 to TRBJ1-2, with D possibly TRBD1 on 6 matching bases. The germline V gene encodes CDR1 SGHDN and CDR2 FVKESK. Trimming removed 1 base at V and 8 bases at J, with 11 bases between. The CDR3 loop spans 13 amino acids. The CDR3 nucleotides are TGTGCCAGCAGCCAAGCAGGGGAGTTCGGCTACACCTTC. Translating gives CASSQAGEFGYTF. Filled out from reference TRBV14 and TRBJ1-2, the complete variable domain reads EAGVTQFPSHSVIEKGQTVTLRCDPISGHDNLYWYRRVMGKEIKFLLHFVKESKQDESGMPNNRFLAERTGGTYSTLKVQPAELEDSGVYFCASSQAGEFGYTFGSGTRLTVV.

V gene TRBV7-9 combines with J gene TRBJ2-7, with D tentatively TRBD2 (5 bases). Trimming pared 4 bases from V and 2 bases from J, leaving 9 bases between. The CDR3 length is 13 residues. The germline gives CDR1 SEHNR, CDR2 FQNEAQ (reference sequence). CDR3 in amino acids: CASSSSGTYEQYF. CDR3 DNA: TGTGCCAGCAGCTCATCCGGGACCTACGAGCAGTACTTC.

This CDR3 is CASSSGATYEQYF. The CDR3 DNA follows: TGTGCCAGCAGCTCAGGGGCGACCTACGAGCAGTACTTC. The chain has TRBV2 and TRBJ2-7, with TRBD1 as a possible D gene (6 bases). Germline V CDR1 and CDR2: SNHLY, FYNNEI. The CDR3 loop spans 13 amino acids. V was cut by 6 bases and J by 2 bases, with 11 bases left in between.

Here the CDR3 DNA reads TGTGCCAGTAGTATAGCCCGTCTCCCCGAGCCCCAGCATTTT. This gives the protein CASSIARLPEPQHF. This chain connects TRBV19 to TRBJ1-5; D ambiguous. The length of the CDR3 is 14 residues. V lost 1 base and J 8 bases, leaving 12 bases between the germline ends. Per germline, CDR1 LNHDA and CDR2 SQIVND (reference sequence).

The chain employs TRBV27 and TRBJ2-6; D not certain. The CDR3 is 17 amino acids. The germline V gene encodes CDR1 MNHEY and CDR2 SMNVEV (reference sequence). V was clipped by 4 bases and J by 0 bases, with 13 bases between them. The CDR3 sequence is CASSSKQSHSGANVLTF. For the CDR3, the DNA is TGTGCCAGCAGTTCAAAACAGAGTCACTCTGGGGCCAACGTCCTGACTTTC.

The V and J genes are TRBV19 and TRBJ1-2, with unresolved D. The CDR3 spans 14 residues. Deletions cut 1 base from V and 7 bases from J, with 13 bases between. The V gene's germline CDR1 is LNHDA and CDR2 SQIVND (reference sequence). CDR3 protein: CASSIGQSFGGYTF. The CDR3 nucleotides are TGTGCCAGTAGTATAGGCCAGTCATTCGGTGGCTACACCTTC. Drawing the rest from reference TRBV19 and TRBJ1-2, the complete variable domain is DGGITQSPKYLFRKEGQNVTLSCEQNLNHDAMYWYRQDPGQGLRLIYYSQIVNDFQKGDIAEGYSVSREKKESFPLTVTSAQKNPTAFYLCASSIGQSFGGYTFGSGTRLTVV.

This sequence joins TRBV6-5 and TRBJ1-4; D uncertain. Trimming took 4 bases from V and 7 from J, leaving 16 bases between them. The CDR3 is 15 residues long. Germline CDR1 and CDR2: MNHEY and SVGAGI. The CDR3 loop reads CASSSRPGLGEKLFF. The CDR3, as DNA: TGTGCCAGCAGTTCCCGGCCCGGACTGGGTGAAAAACTGTTTTTT.

The chain links TRBV2 to TRBJ2-5; D gene uncertain. The CDR3 runs to 11 residues. V shed 5 bases and J shed 0 bases, with 1 base lying between them. Germline V CDR1 and CDR2: SNHLY, FYNNEI. CDR3 sequence: CASSYQETQYF. Here the CDR3 DNA reads TGTGCCAGCAGTTACCAAGAGACCCAGTACTTC.

The V gene is TRBV25-1, the J gene TRBJ2-5; D possibly corresponds to TRBD2 (6 bases). This CDR3 is 11 amino acids long. The germline gives CDR1 MGHDK, CDR2 SYGVNS. The germline V and J ends were trimmed by 3 bases and 7 bases, with 6 bases remaining between them. CDR3 loop: CASSEGGTQYF. The DNA for the CDR3 is TGTGCCAGCAGTGAGGGGGGGACCCAGTACTTC.

This clone showed up just a few times. Here the CDR3 reads CAWGGYLGYTF. In nucleotides, the CDR3 is TGTGCCTGGGGCGGATATCTGGGCTACACCTTC. The V and J genes are TRBV30 and TRBJ1-2, with no clear D. The CDR3 consists of 11 residues. CDR1 and CDR2 from the germline V gene are GTSNPN and SVGIG (reference sequence). With 5 bases removed from V and 8 bases from J, the gap between germline ends came to 12 bases.

The chain carries TRBV11-3 and TRBJ1-1; D uncertain. The V end was cut by 4 bases, the J end by 7 bases, with 10 bases between. The CDR3 has 12 residues. From germline, CDR1 is SGHNT and CDR2 YENEEA. CDR3 DNA sequence: TGTGCCAGCAGCTCCTTAACAAGTGAAGCTTTCTTT. Protein: CASSSLTSEAFF.

In nucleotides, the CDR3 is TGTGCCAGCAGCCCATGGACTAGCGGGAGCTACGAGCAGTACTTC. This codes for CASSPWTSGSYEQYF. The chain links TRBV7-6 to TRBJ2-7; 13 nucleotides match TRBD2. Germline values: CDR1 SGHVS, CDR2 FNYEAQ. This CDR3 is built from 15 residues. V lost 5 bases to trimming and J lost 3 bases; unmatched junction nucleotides: 4.

The chain has TRBV10-3 and TRBJ2-1; perhaps D is TRBD1 or TRBD2 (5 bases each). V lost 7 bases and J lost 8, with 18 bases in between. CDR1 and CDR2 (germline): ENHRY, SYGVKD. The CDR3 spans 14 residues. Here the CDR3 DNA reads TGTGCCATCACCCCGGGACGGTTGGGCTATGAGCAGTTCTTC. Its translation is CAITPGRLGYEQFF.

V is TRBV4-1 and J is TRBJ2-7, with 10 bases that match TRBD1. In germline, CDR1 is MGHRA, CDR2 YSYEKL. This CDR3 is built from 17 residues. After removal of 3 bases from V and 2 bases from J, the junction contained 10 bases not matched to a gene. The CDR3 loop is CASSHPTGQGSTYEQYF. The CDR3 coding sequence is TGCGCCAGCAGCCACCCGACGGGACAGGGGTCCACCTACGAGCAGTACTTC.

The chain carries TRBV11-2 and TRBJ2-7, with D tentatively TRBD1 (6 bases). The V end lost 1 base, the J end lost 5 bases, and 15 bases lay between the germline ends. The CDR3 length is 15 residues. Germline lookup yields CDR1 SGHAT and CDR2 FQNNGV. CDR3 sequence (DNA): TGTGCCAGCAGCTTAGGGGGCAGGGGCGCCGACGAGCAGTACTTC. Translating it yields CASSLGGRGADEQYF.

This clone occurred once. This sequence joins TRBV10-3 and TRBJ2-5; D possibly corresponds to TRBD1 (6 bases). The CDR3 runs 13 residues. Germline-derived CDR1 and CDR2 are ENHRY and SYGVKD. V was cut by 7 bases and J by 5 bases, with 14 bases left in between. DNA of the CDR3: TGTGCCATCACCCCAGGGGTAGGGGAGACCCAGTACTTC. As protein: CAITPGVGETQYF.

The V and J genes are TRBV2 and TRBJ1-4; TRBD1 agrees at 8 bases. The CDR3 totals 14 residues. The V and J ends lost 6 bases and 7 bases, in that order; junction bases with no gene match: 7. CDR1 and CDR2 from the germline V gene are SNHLY and FYNNEI. CDR3: CASRTGEASEKLFF. The CDR3 DNA is TGTGCCAGCAGGACAGGGGAAGCTTCTGAAAAACTGTTTTTT.

V is TRBV6-5 and J is TRBJ1-4, with D possibly matching TRBD1 (6 bases). Trimming removed 6 bases from V and 8 bases from J, with 19 bases in between. There are 15 residues in the CDR3. Germline CDR1 and CDR2: MNHEY and SVGAGI. DNA for the CDR3: TGTGCCAGCAGCCCCGGGACACTTAGTGGCGAAAAACTGTTTTTT. Protein sequence: CASSPGTLSGEKLFF.

The chain links TRBV7-9 to TRBJ2-7; D call uncertain. CDR1 is SEHNR and CDR2 is FQNEAQ in the germline V gene (reference sequence). Trimming removed 0 bases at V and 2 bases at J, with 5 bases between. The CDR3 length is 13 residues. The CDR3 here is CASSLAPTYEQYF. As DNA, the CDR3 is TGTGCCAGCAGCTTAGCGCCGACCTACGAGCAGTACTTC.

The J gene is TRBJ2-3, the V gene TRBV4-1; no reliable D call. CDR3 length: 17 residues. CDR1 and CDR2 from the germline V gene are MGHRA and YSYEKL. V was shortened by 7 bases and J by 4 bases, with 24 bases between the two germline ends. The CDR3 reads CASTNAVTHLGSDTQYF. In DNA, the CDR3 is TGCGCCAGCACGAACGCCGTCACCCACCTGGGGTCAGATACGCAGTATTTT.

This clone has a handful of counts. The chain uses TRBV5-1 and TRBJ1-2, with D unresolved. Germline V gene data show CDR1 as SGHRS and CDR2 as YFSETQ. V shed 0 bases and J shed 4 bases, with 7 bases lying between them. The CDR3 consists of 13 residues. The CDR3 protein is CASSLAQVYGYTF. In DNA form, the CDR3 reads TGCGCCAGCAGCTTGGCCCAGGTCTATGGCTACACCTTC.

This chain joins TRBV10-3 and TRBJ2-7, with D possibly TRBD2 on 7 matching bases. The CDR3 spans 14 residues. The V gene's germline CDR1 is ENHRY and CDR2 SYGVKD. Between the trimmed V and J ends, which lost 9 bases and 6 bases, there was a span of 21 bases. The CDR3 nucleotides are TGTGCCATTGGGGGGGCTACCCAGAGCTCCGAGCAGTACTTC. It codes for CAIGGATQSSEQYF.

By share, this clone counts as medium-sized. The V call is TRBV27, the J call TRBJ1-5; D unclear. This CDR3 has 15 amino acids. Trimming took 1 base from V and 1 from J, leaving 8 bases between them. CDR1 MNHEY and CDR2 SMNVEV come from the germline V gene (reference sequence). CDR3 sequence reads: CASSLWVESNQPQHF. CDR3 sequence (DNA): TGTGCCAGCAGTTTATGGGTGGAGAGCAATCAGCCCCAGCATTTT.

The CDR3 spells CASSIRGISTDTQYF. CDR3 sequence (DNA): TGTGCCAGTAGTATTAGGGGGATTAGCACAGATACGCAGTATTTT. The rearrangement joins TRBV19 to TRBJ2-3, with D perhaps TRBD1 (6 bases). CDR1 is LNHDA, CDR2 SQIVND, per germline (reference sequence). The CDR3 has 15 residues. Trimming pared 3 bases from V and 0 bases from J, leaving 10 bases between.

The chain joins TRBV2 to TRBJ2-1; D not resolved. The CDR3 runs 13 residues. In germline, CDR1 is SNHLY, CDR2 FYNNEI. V dropped 2 bases and J dropped 11 bases, with 13 bases sitting between them. The CDR3 here is CASSEKRTLKQFF. As DNA, the CDR3 is TGTGCCAGCAGTGAAAAACGAACTTTAAAGCAGTTCTTC.